This entry features one T cell receptor beta chain sequence. A few counts support this clonotype. No cognate antigen has been identified for it. Base qualities were left out, and no much larger clone turns up one base away. The entry originates in a study of vaccination and CD4 T cells after COVID-19 (dated 2022 in TCRdb). The study in broad terms: Convalescent patients had a positive SARS-CoV-2 result on nasal swab PCR, and of these patients, fewer than ten had mild disease and one had severe disease. Six males and four females were included in the convalescent cohort, with two Hispanic individuals, seven Caucasians, two Asians and one multiracial person represented. Culture stimuli were overlapping spike peptide pools from SARS-CoV-2 and from the common cold coronaviruses HCoV-NL63, HCoV-OC43 and HCoV-229E. Post-COVID blood samples were collected from convalescent patients a median of around 100 days after diagnosis, with a range of about 30 to 180 days. The time from the second vaccine dose to post-vaccine blood sampling had a median of 72 days and ranged from roughly 12 to 250 days. Participants received two doses of either the Pfizer-BioNTech BNT162b2 vaccine (n=8) or the Moderna mRNA-1273 vaccine (n=2). In nine to eleven COVID-19 convalescent patients and a few infection-naive healthy vaccine recipients, researchers compared the spike-specific CD4+ TCR repertoire from before mRNA vaccination with the repertoire from after. Control cultures used a CEFX viral epitope pool as positive control, an HIV-1 Nef peptide pool as negative control, or no peptide.

Libraries were constructed by PCR. At the Johns Hopkins FTIC core, DNA from the cultured CD4+ T cells underwent TCR sequencing with the Oncomine TCR Beta short-read assay. Genomic DNA was extracted from the cultured CD4+ T cells with the QIAamp micro DNA kit. Oncomine TCR Beta libraries from cultured CD4+ T cells were pooled using unique dual indexes and sequenced on an Illumina iSeq 100. Per the authors' processing: Non-productive sequences were filtered out, and CDR3s that did not start with C, did not end with F or W, or were shorter than 7 amino acids were discarded. Antigen-specific clonotypes were identified using the MANAFEST web application through comparison of peptide-stimulated wells with reference and other culture wells. An FDR below 0.05, an odds ratio above 5, and a productive frequency above 0.1% in at least two of three replicate wells were required for clones to be considered positive. Cross-reactive clonotypes were defined as significantly expanded in both SARS-CoV-2 spike wells and at least one common cold coronavirus spike condition. Similarity between CDR3 sequences was evaluated in R version 3.6.1 using Levenshtein distances (stringdist) and unrooted phylogenetic trees (ape). Through fastp at Q25 and MiXCR, TCRdb rebuilt clones from the public reads, retaining in-frame beta chains. For every CDR3 protein sequence, its rows merge into one entry that carries the most common genes and DNA. What appears here as the V and J calls and clone size reflects TCRdb's work, not the paper's. The sample includes 15,000 to 20,000 distinct CDR3 sequences, with around 49% observed a single time. The ten largest account for roughly 4% of the sample.

Results the study describes overall, beyond this receptor: Although the median number of SARS-CoV-2-reactive clonotypes went up from more than 20 after infection to 38 after vaccination, the increase was not significant. Relatively few convalescent patients were included in the study, and early timepoints after natural infection were not analyzed. In convalescent patients, a median approximately 89% of post-vaccine SARS-CoV-2-reactive clones were detected only after vaccination, suggesting vaccine-specific priming. In convalescent patients, nearly all vaccine-specific clones (304 of 307) were found to be mono-reactive for SARS-CoV-2 spike rather than cross-reactive with common cold coronaviruses.

The germline ends are 16 bases apart after V is trimmed by 3 bases and J by 5 bases. CDR1 SNHLY and CDR2 FYNNEI were looked up in the germline V gene. There are 15 amino acids in the CDR3, from cysteine to phenylalanine inclusive. Only the CDR3 region is kept as DNA, spanning 45 bases read in frame from base 1. In the paper's terms, the treatment or condition label means: roughly 11-day PBMC culture with coronavirus spike peptide pools or control peptides (ViraFEST assay). The study used the ViraFEST assay, which expanded antigen-specific T cells with peptide pools and then identified expanded clonotypes by TCR sequencing. The convalescent patients' positive SARS-CoV-2 PCR tests were from March to December 2020, which was before the Alpha, Beta and Delta variants emerged in the United States. PBMCs were cultured at about 2 million per well in IMDM supplemented with 5% human AB serum and 9 to 10 IU/ml IL-2, with approximately 10 ug/ml peptide pools added. On days 3 and 7, half of the culture medium was replaced with fresh IL-2-containing medium. After about nine days of culture, CD4+ T cells were isolated by negative selection with the EasySep CD4+ T cell isolation kit. Ficoll-Paque Plus gradient centrifugation was used to isolate PBMCs from whole blood, and the isolated PBMCs were then either used fresh or cryopreserved at -140C. Culture conditions were generally each tested in triplicate wells.

The sequencing sample was made of CD4+ T cells from blood, cultured in vitro. This receptor was taken from a human donor who had recovered from COVID-19. The chain is made from TRBV2 and TRBJ2-5, and TRBD2 may be the D gene, going by 6 matching bases. In nucleotide form, the sequence is TGTGCCAGCAGTGAGGGCTGGAGGGGACGGGAGACCCAGTACTTC. Its translation is CASSEGWRGRETQYF.